This TCR beta chain is from a study of shared clonotypes between healthy human individuals (TCRdb year 2020). Regarding the research as a whole: A couple of women and three men aged 18 to 49 years were included in the cohort. For each donor, CD4 naive and CD4 memory were each run on three plates, CD8 naive on two plates, and CD8 memory on one plate. The study deeply sequenced blood TCR repertoires of five healthy adults to estimate repertoire size and the extent of clonotype sharing between individuals. Different laboratories and diverse techniques were used to prepare libraries and sequence TCR repertoires, to increase sequencing depth and limit assay-specific biases. Leukapheresis yielded between about 0.94 and 9 billion PBMCs per donor. Beyond this particular receptor, the publication reports: Because the study included a small number of donors, the genetic and exposure-history diversity represented was limited. Clonotypes shared by all four sorted-subset donors showed higher generation probabilities than non-shared clonotypes. Sharing across several donors was observed for roughly 5% of naive CD4, 3% to 3.5% of naive CD8, 2% to 2.5% of memory CD4, and about 0.39% of memory CD8 clonotypes. Naive subsets generally had larger estimated clonotype richness than memory subsets did. Even with the large sequencing depth, rarefaction of the sorted-subset datasets indicated that sequencing was incomplete. Pairwise subsampling led to the expectation that sequencing depth would affect the degree of clonotype sharing among donors. Sampling was restricted to blood, and TCR repertoires in tissue are likely to differ from TCR repertoires in blood.

CD8 naive samples were CD45RO-negative cells positively selected for CCR7, giving a CD45RA+CCR7+ population that excluded TemRA cells. The donors were healthy, HIV-negative adults who had no recently reported acute infections or vaccinations. Every donor was a Caucasian adult living in Nashville, Tennessee, USA. After blood collection by leukapheresis, PBMCs were isolated using Ficoll-Histopaque density gradient centrifugation and then cryopreserved in the vapor phase of liquid nitrogen. Purity and quantity of every magnetically sorted T cell population were checked by analytical flow cytometry. Genomic DNA was isolated from every sorted fraction and measured by UV absorbance on a Nanodrop 2000c. Using the deep immunoSEQ assay, TCR CDR3 regions were amplified from genomic DNA by multiplex PCR. Extracted genomic DNA from each cell subset was spread evenly across all wells of several immunoSEQ 96-well plates, with each plate serving as a replicate. For sorted subsets, roughly 0.2 ug genomic DNA, equal to tens of thousands of T cell genomes, was loaded into each replicate PCR. The purified libraries were quantified using a Qubit 3.0 fluorometer, sized with a Bioanalyzer 2100, and then quantified again using the KAPA Library Quantification kit. Every immunoSEQ 96-well plate was sequenced on a dedicated single-read 150-cycle Illumina NextSeq 550 flow cell. The authors' analysis ran thus. Because only junctional sequences without quality scores were contained in the immunoSEQ output, filtering matching that applied to full-length reads could not be performed. To assign V/J genes and CDR3, sequences were annotated against IMGT germline references using PyIR, a Python wrapper for IgBLAST v1.9. Reads were removed for weak V/J assignments (E-value above 1e-6), missing CDR3, stop codons, out-of-frame junctions, or ambiguous translated residues. A V3J clonotype was defined by an identical inferred V gene, J gene, and CDR3 amino acid sequence. To compute the percentage overlap between repertoires, the number of shared unique clonotypes was divided by the size of the smaller repertoire. Three approaches were used to assess repertoire richness: RTK rarefaction, the Chao1 estimator, and Recon v2.1 estimates of unobserved clonotypes. OLGA was used to compute generation probabilities for all TCRbeta clonotypes that the gDNA method yielded from a few donors. The table was pulled from immuneACCESS by TCRdb, which kept in-frame rearrangements only. Such tables lose some clones; where checked, under half of the loss comes from unresolved V genes, and the rest has no known cause. Clone size and the V and J calls come from that table; the DNA yielded D and trimming. The sample table contains more than 2 million clones; only one count was recorded for about 95% of them. The ten biggest clones cover roughly 1% of the sample.

The germline V gene provides CDR1 SGDLS and CDR2 YYNGEE. V drops 3 bases and J drops 0 bases, leaving 12 bases in between. The CDR3 contains 15 residues, cysteine and phenylalanine counted. Of all the DNA, just the CDR3 is kept, 45 bases in frame from base 1. Turning to this clone: Its specific antigen is unknown. No much larger clone is present one base from it, and per-base qualities are unavailable.

The chain employs TRBV9 and TRBJ1-2; TRBD1 is perhaps the D gene, given 6 matching bases. Sequencing was carried out using naive CD8+ T cells sorted from blood. Taken with the paper, the label for cell subset or site translates to: CD45RA+CCR7+. The sequence was obtained from a man in his late teens or twenties in good health. This receptor carries the CDR3 CASSGYRESNYGYTF. Here is the DNA: TGTGCCAGCAGCGGATACAGGGAATCTAACTATGGCTACACCTTC. Beyond the CDR3, the reference TRBV9 and TRBJ1-2 genes provide the residues; the full variable domain reads: DSGVTQTPKHLITATGQRVTLRCSPRSGDLSVYWYQQSLDQGLQFLIQYYNGEERAKGNILERFSAQQFPDLHSELNLSSLELGDSALYFCASSGYRESNYGYTFGSGTRLTVV.